Below, one T cell receptor (beta chain) is given with its context. This entry belongs to a study of T cells in Graves' hyperthyroidism and ophthalmopathy. RNA transcripts yielded amplified TCR beta CDR3 regions. The TCR CDR3 first-round RT-PCR relied on the HTBI primer set. TCRdb independently ran MiXCR on the multiplex PCR reads; one entry per CDR3 protein. The sample holds 380,000 or so distinct CDR3 sequences; approximately 13% are singletons and the top ten take around 20%. This clonotype was obtained from a man in his thirties or forties with Graves' hyperthyroidism that later progressed to Graves' ophthalmopathy. Sequences were obtained from blood.

The DNA for the CDR3 is TGTGCCTGGAGTGTACTCGGGGCAGATACGCAGTATTTT. Residues: CAWSVLGADTQYF. The chain recombines TRBV30 with TRBJ2-3; the D gene is possibly TRBD2 (5 bases). This CDR3 comprises 13 residues. Germline lookup yields CDR1 GTSNPN and CDR2 SVGIG (reference sequence). Trimming pared 0 bases from V and 4 bases from J, leaving 8 bases between.